This T cell receptor (beta chain) was sequenced during a study of control samples from healthy donors and cancer patients. This CDR3 has 15 amino acids. The V end lost 3 bases, the J end lost 4 bases, and 19 bases lay between the germline ends. Per germline, CDR1 DFQATT and CDR2 SNEGSKA (reference sequence). The assay was immunoSEQ multiplex PCR, and TCRdb's table has in-frame clones only and misses some. Here the sample spans about 120,000 clones, 89% being singletons. V usage is TRBV20-1 and J usage is TRBJ2-7; D is unresolved. Sequences were obtained from blood. This clonotype was sampled from a man over 45 in good health. CDR3 loop: CSASSYSLKDYEQYF. The CDR3 nucleotides are TGCAGTGCTAGTTCCTACAGCCTCAAAGATTACGAGCAGTACTTC.